What follows are 30 T cell receptor beta chains derived from one specimen sequenced in a study of T cell clonality in common variable immunodeficiency. The protocol was immunoSEQ multiplex PCR, while the TCRdb copy is restricted to in-frame clones and leaves out a portion. The sample lists over 55,000 clones, none appearing once, the ten largest making up more than 1.5%. Material for sequencing was peripheral blood mononuclear cells. These receptors all stem from a person between 18 and 75 years old in good health.

This clone was observed at least ten times. The CDR3 region is CASHREGAGANVLTF. Partial CDR3 DNA: TGTGCCTCTCACCGAGAGGGCGCTGGGGCCAACGTC. The chain has TRBV19 and TRBJ2-6; tentatively, D is TRBD2 (5 bases). The read ends 3 residues early relative to the CDR3; the germline J gene fills the gap. Germline assignment: CDR1 LNHDA and CDR2 SQIVND (reference sequence). V was trimmed by 11 bases and J by 2 bases, leaving 16 bases between them. The length of the CDR3 is 15 residues.

This clone was picked up many times. The CDR3 goes on 3 residues after the read ends, and that part is filled in from the germline J gene. The V and J genes are TRBV4-1 and TRBJ2-2, with D possibly TRBD2 on 7 matching bases. V was shortened by 3 bases and J by 6 bases, with 17 bases between the two germline ends. The CDR3 loop spans 16 amino acids. Germline V gene data show CDR1 as MGHRA and CDR2 as YSYEKL. The sequenced part of the CDR3 DNA is TGCGCCAGCAGCCACGATAAGCTAGGGGGGGCCGGGGAG. It codes for CASSHDKLGGAGE. The whole CDR3 region reads CASSHDKLGGAGELFF.

There are many counts of this clone. The read stops 3 residues short of the end of the CDR3; the missing end is completed from the germline J gene. J is TRBJ2-3 and V is TRBV6-2 or TRBV6-3, with 7 nucleotides matching TRBD2. CDR1 is MNHEY and CDR2 is SVGEGT in the germline V gene. After removal of 7 bases from V and 8 bases from J, the junction contained 6 bases not matched to a gene. The CDR3 spans 12 residues. This chain's CDR3 is CASKRDGGTQYF. CDR3 bases read: TGTGCCAGCAAGCGGGATGGAGGTACG.

This clone was seen ten or more times. The read halts 3 residues ahead of the CDR3 end, with the missing end drawn from the germline J gene. The chain is built from TRBV5-1 and TRBJ2-1; TRBD2 might be the D (6 bases). Germline assignment: CDR1 SGHRS and CDR2 YFSETQ. The CDR3 sequence is 15 residues long. Deletions cut 5 bases from V and 0 bases from J, with 12 bases between. The CDR3 here is CASRELADSYNEQFF. The CDR3 DNA, read in part, is TGCGCCAGCAGAGAACTAGCCGACTCCTACAATGAG.

This clone was picked up many times. The read finishes 3 residues shy of the CDR3 end, and the germline J gene is used to complete it. The rearrangement joins TRBV4-2 to TRBJ2-5, with TRBD1 matching over 8 bases. Germline V gives CDR1 LGHNA, CDR2 YNFKEQ. Trimming removed 5 bases from V and 2 bases from J; junction bases left unmatched: 7. The CDR3 runs 15 residues. The CDR3 region is CASSYRDRNQETQYF. CDR3 DNA (partial): TGTGCCAGCAGCTATCGGGACAGGAATCAAGAGACC.

This clone was counted at least ten times. Read sequence stops 3 residues before the CDR3 end, and the germline J gene provides the missing end. The chain is built from TRBV4-1 and TRBJ2-3, with D perhaps matching TRBD2 (6 bases). Germline loops: CDR1 MGHRA, CDR2 YSYEKL. The CDR3 has 15 amino acids. Trimming removed 6 bases at V and 4 bases at J, with 17 bases between. The CDR3 DNA, read in part, is TGCGCCAGCAGGCCTACCGGGACTCACTCAGATACG. Translation gives CASRPTGTHSDT. The full-length CDR3 reads as CASRPTGTHSDTQYF.

This clone has at least ten counts. The sequence runs out 3 residues before the end of the CDR3; the remainder is reconstructed from the germline J gene. The chain uses TRBV7-2 and TRBJ1-4; D might be TRBD1 (6 bases). The CDR3 loop spans 13 amino acids. Per germline, CDR1 SGHTA and CDR2 FQGNSA. V was trimmed by 5 bases and J by 8 bases, leaving 12 bases between them. CDR3 in amino acids: CASSRTEWEKLFF. The covered CDR3 bases are TGTGCCAGCAGCCGGACAGAATGGGAAAAA. Combining the CDR3 with reference TRBV7-2 and TRBJ1-4 gives the whole variable domain GAGVSQSPSNKVTEKGKDVELRCDPISGHTALYWYRQSLGQGLEFLIYFQGNSAPDKSGLPSDRFSAERTGGSVSTLTIQRTQQEDSAVYLCASSRTEWEKLFFGSGTQLSVL.

Points on this clone: The read comes to an end 3 residues before the CDR3 does, leaving the germline J gene to fill in the end. This chain joins TRBV7-9 and TRBJ2-3; no clear D. This CDR3 has 12 amino acids. Germline V gene sequence: CDR1 SEHNR, CDR2 FQNEAQ (reference sequence). CDR3 DNA (partial): TGTGCCAGCAGCCGTTGGCCTGCAGCG. Translation gives CASSRWPAA. From start to end, the CDR3 is CASSRWPAAQYF.

This clone was picked up many times. The CDR3 end is not reached by the read, which stops 3 residues before it; the germline J gene fills it in. The J gene is TRBJ2-3, the V gene TRBV4-2; 9 positions agree with TRBD2. The germline gives CDR1 LGHNA, CDR2 YNFKEQ. Trimming at V came to 0 bases and at J to 4 bases, leaving 5 bases not matched to a gene. The CDR3 covers 16 residues. The part of the CDR3 DNA that was read is TGTGCCAGCAGCCAAGACTCTAGCGGGAACGCAGATACG. Protein sequence: CASSQDSSGNADT. Given in full, the CDR3 is CASSQDSSGNADTQYF.

This clone has just a few counts. The sequence runs out 3 residues before the end of the CDR3; the remainder is reconstructed from the germline J gene. This sequence joins TRBV11-3 and TRBJ1-3; D remains unclear. CDR1 and CDR2 from the germline V gene are SGHNT and YENEEA. Trimming cost V 2 bases and J 3 bases, with 2 bases left between them. The CDR3 totals 12 residues. The CDR3 bases that were read are TGTGCCAGCAGCTTACGTGGAAACACC. It codes for CASSLRGNT. The full-length CDR3 reads as CASSLRGNTIYF.

This clone was observed many times. The read halts 3 residues ahead of the CDR3 end, with the missing end drawn from the germline J gene. This chain connects TRBV6-2 or TRBV6-3 to TRBJ2-3; 9 positions match TRBD2. This CDR3 has 16 amino acids. J gave up 4 bases and V 6 bases, and 11 bases lay outside the gene matches. CDR1 and CDR2 (germline): MNHEY, SVGEGT. The CDR3 protein is CASSDPISGRPDTQYF. Incomplete CDR3 DNA: TGTGCCAGCAGCGACCCCATTAGCGGGAGACCAGATACG.

This clone was observed a handful of times. The read ends 3 residues early relative to the CDR3; the germline J gene fills the gap. The rearrangement links TRBV7-9 to TRBJ1-2; the D gene is possibly TRBD1 (5 bases). The germline V gene has CDR1 SEHNR and CDR2 FQNEAQ (reference sequence). The CDR3 runs 14 residues. CDR3 DNA, as far as it was read: TGTGCCAGCAGCTTGGACAAATCCTGGGATACC. Protein: CASSLDKSWDT. The entire CDR3 sequence reads CASSLDKSWDTYTF.

This clone was observed at least ten times. The missing CDR3 end, 3 residues past where the read stops, is filled in from the germline J gene. V gene TRBV20-1 combines with J gene TRBJ2-1, with 9 bases aligning to TRBD2. CDR1 is DFQATT and CDR2 is SNEGSKA in the germline V gene (reference sequence). The CDR3 spans 17 residues. After removal of 0 bases from V and 5 bases from J, the junction contained 11 bases not matched to a gene. CDR3 DNA, as far as it was read: TGCAGTGCTAGAGATCCGAGCGGGAGGCTAGGGAACAATGAG. As protein: CSARDPSGRLGNNE. The CDR3 in full is CSARDPSGRLGNNEQFF.

This clone has a count of ten or more. The DNA ends 3 residues before the CDR3 does, and the rest of the CDR3 is filled in from the germline J gene. The chain uses TRBV18 and TRBJ2-4; the D gene is possibly TRBD2 (6 bases). V lost 6 bases, J lost 6 bases, and 18 bases lay in between. In germline, CDR1 is KGHSH, CDR2 LQKENI. The CDR3 runs 15 residues. The CDR3 sequence is CASSTPGVSSNIQYF. Incomplete CDR3 DNA: TGTGCCAGCTCTACTCCGGGGGTATCGTCAAACATT.

Many counts were recorded for this clone. The read finishes 3 residues shy of the CDR3 end, and the germline J gene is used to complete it. The chain joins TRBV10-2 to TRBJ2-3; 12 nucleotides agree with TRBD2. In germline, CDR1 is WSHSY, CDR2 SAAADI. This CDR3 spans 15 amino acids. The sequenced part of the CDR3 DNA is TGCGCCAGCAGTGAGTCGACTAGCGGGGGTCCAACG. It codes for CASSESTSGGPT. In full, the CDR3 reads CASSESTSGGPTQYF.

This clone was counted between two and nine times. With the read ending 3 residues before the CDR3 end, the germline J gene is used to fill in that end. V usage is TRBV20-1 and J usage is TRBJ2-3; 8 bases are a match to TRBD1. This CDR3 is 16 amino acids long. Germline V CDR1 and CDR2: DFQATT, SNEGSKA (reference sequence). V dropped 0 bases and J dropped 4; count of bases not matched to a gene: 9. This CDR3 is CSARDNGRGPPDTQYF. CDR3 DNA, as far as it was read: TGCAGTGCTAGAGATAACGGCAGGGGGCCGCCAGATACG.

This clone was recorded many times. The CDR3 is cut off 3 residues early in the read; its end comes from the germline J gene. V is TRBV5-4 and J is TRBJ2-3; D gene uncertain. Germline values: CDR1 SGHNT, CDR2 YYREEE (reference sequence). There are 16 residues in the CDR3. V lost 0 bases, J lost 1 base, and 12 bases lay in between. CDR3 DNA, as far as it was read: TGTGCCAGCAGCTTGGATCTGGTCACTGGCACAGATACG. Protein product: CASSLDLVTGTDT. The entire CDR3 reads CASSLDLVTGTDTQYF.

This clone was observed at least ten times. The read stops 3 residues short of the end of the CDR3; the missing end is completed from the germline J gene. The chain has TRBV2 and TRBJ1-5; 9 bases fit TRBD1. The germline gives CDR1 SNHLY, CDR2 FYNNEI. V shed 7 bases and J 6 bases; nucleotides not matched to a gene: 4. The CDR3 contains 13 residues. The sequenced CDR3 bases are TGTGCCAGCACACAGGGGGCTGGTCAGCCC. Its protein product is CASTQGAGQP. The entire CDR3 protein reads CASTQGAGQPQHF. The full variable domain, completed using reference TRBV2 and TRBJ1-5, is EPEVTQTPSHQVTQMGQEVILRCVPISNHLYFYWYRQILGQKVEFLVSFYNNEISEKSEIFDDQFSVERPDGSNFTLKIRSTKLEDSAMYFCASTQGAGQPQHFGDGTRLSIL.

There are many counts of this clone. The CDR3 end is not reached by the read, which stops 3 residues before it; the germline J gene fills it in. The V gene is TRBV13, the J gene TRBJ2-3; 12 bases are shared with TRBD2. Germline loops: CDR1 PRHDT, CDR2 FYEKMQ (reference sequence). V was pared by 3 bases and J by 3 bases, with 4 bases of the junction left unmatched. The length of the CDR3 is 16 residues. The CDR3 bases that were read are TGTGCCAGCAGCTTCTACCTAGCGGGAGGGACAGATACG. Protein: CASSFYLAGGTDT. The entire CDR3 protein reads CASSFYLAGGTDTQYF.

This clone was seen ten or more times. Read sequence stops 3 residues before the CDR3 end, and the germline J gene provides the missing end. The chain links TRBV13 to TRBJ2-3, with D possibly matching TRBD2 (6 bases). Trimming removed 4 bases at V and 3 bases at J, with 8 bases between. CDR1 and CDR2 (germline): PRHDT, FYEKMQ (reference sequence). The CDR3 is 13 residues long. The CDR3 protein is CASSSTSTDTQYF. Incomplete CDR3 DNA: TGTGCCAGCAGCTCGACTAGTACAGATACG.

As to this clone: The read ends 3 residues before the CDR3 terminus; that terminus is restored from the germline J gene. The V call is TRBV18, the J call TRBJ1-1; 8 bases align to TRBD1. Per germline, CDR1 KGHSH and CDR2 LQKENI. The CDR3 totals 14 residues. The J segment lost 6 bases and the V segment lost 3 bases, leaving 6 bases of the junction unmatched. CDR3 in amino acids: CASSPPGGWPEAFF. CDR3 bases read: TGTGCCAGCTCACCTCCAGGGGGCTGGCCTGAA.

At least ten counts were recorded for this clone. The CDR3 goes on 3 residues after the read ends, and that part is filled in from the germline J gene. V gene TRBV4-1 combines with J gene TRBJ2-3, with 8 bases that match TRBD2. The CDR3 totals 15 residues. J lost 3 bases, V lost 6 bases, and 8 bases had no gene match. Per the germline V gene, CDR1 is MGHRA and CDR2 is YSYEKL. This chain's CDR3 is CASRRAGEGTDTQYF. The sequenced CDR3 bases are TGCGCCAGCAGACGAGCGGGAGAGGGGACAGATACG.

On this clone: The observed sequence ends 3 residues before the CDR3 terminus, with the missing tail filled in from the germline J gene. The V gene is TRBV6-4, the J gene TRBJ1-1; a possible D gene is TRBD1 (5 bases). Germline CDR1 and CDR2: MRHNA and SNTAGT. CDR3 size: 16 residues. V was shortened by 2 bases and J by 1 base, with 14 bases between the two germline ends. The part of the CDR3 DNA that was read is TGTGCCAGCAGTGACGGGGCAGTTAGAGGGAACACTGAA. It translates to CASSDGAVRGNTE. The complete CDR3 protein is CASSDGAVRGNTEAFF.

This clone was found a few times. The missing CDR3 end, 3 residues past where the read stops, is filled in from the germline J gene. The V and J genes are TRBV2 and TRBJ1-1; D remains unclear. This CDR3 has 15 amino acids. Looked up from germline, CDR1 is SNHLY and CDR2 is FYNNEI. The ends were cut back, 3 bases at V and 3 bases at J, with 14 bases in the middle. CDR3 bases read: TGTGCCAGCAGTGAGTCAGTAAGTCGTGACACTGAA. Protein product: CASSESVSRDTE. The whole CDR3 protein is CASSESVSRDTEAFF. Supplemented by reference TRBV2 and TRBJ1-1, the full variable domain reads EPEVTQTPSHQVTQMGQEVILRCVPISNHLYFYWYRQILGQKVEFLVSFYNNEISEKSEIFDDQFSVERPDGSNFTLKIRSTKLEDSAMYFCASSESVSRDTEAFFGQGTRLTVV.

This clone was found many times. The read comes to an end 3 residues before the CDR3 does, leaving the germline J gene to fill in the end. J is TRBJ2-1 and V is TRBV28, with 7 nucleotides matching TRBD2. The CDR3 has 13 amino acids. J gave up 5 bases and V 8 bases, and 6 bases lay outside the gene matches. Germline V gene sequence: CDR1 MDHEN, CDR2 SYDVKM. The CDR3 spells CASWGLLNNEQFF. Incomplete CDR3 DNA: TGTGCCAGCTGGGGACTACTCAACAATGAG.

Ten or more counts support this clone. The CDR3 extends 3 residues past the end of the read, so its final part is completed from the germline J gene. V gene TRBV19 combines with J gene TRBJ2-3; 13 nucleotides align to TRBD2. Germline V gene lookup returns CDR1 LNHDA and CDR2 SQIVND (reference sequence). This CDR3 comprises 16 residues. Partial CDR3 DNA: TGTGCCAGTACCCAGGGGACTAGCGGGACCCTGGCCACG. This sequence encodes CASTQGTSGTLAT. The CDR3 as a whole reads CASTQGTSGTLATQYF.

This clone was observed a handful of times. From the germline J gene comes the end of the CDR3, since the read stops 3 residues before it. The chain carries TRBV19 and TRBJ2-5; D might be TRBD2 (6 bases). This CDR3 spans 11 amino acids. The ends were cut back, 6 bases at V and 4 bases at J, with 6 bases in the middle. Germline lookup yields CDR1 LNHDA and CDR2 SQIVND (reference sequence). The CDR3 DNA, read in part, is TGTGCCAGTAGCGGGGGAGAGACC. As protein: CASSGGET. The whole CDR3 region reads CASSGGETQYF.

This clone was observed at least ten times. The CDR3 end falls 3 residues outside the read, so it is completed with the germline J gene. The rearrangement uses TRBV19 and TRBJ1-2; 8 bases map to TRBD1. V was clipped by 1 base and J by 4 bases; unmatched bases: 2. The CDR3 runs to 14 residues. Germline CDR1 is LNHDA and CDR2 is SQIVND (reference sequence). CDR3 DNA, as far as it was read: TGTGCCAGTAGTATAGTCGGACAGGGCTATGGC. This sequence encodes CASSIVGQGYG. The complete CDR3 sequence is CASSIVGQGYGYTF.

As for this clone: The sequence runs out 3 residues before the end of the CDR3; the remainder is reconstructed from the germline J gene. V and J are TRBV5-1 and TRBJ2-5, with 9 bases that match TRBD2. In germline, CDR1 is SGHRS, CDR2 YFSETQ. The CDR3 sequence is 14 residues long. Trimming took 6 bases from V and 5 from J; bases not matched to a gene: 8. The CDR3 reads CASTSGREGETQYF. The sequenced CDR3 bases are TGCGCCAGCACGTCCGGGCGGGAGGGTGAGACC.

This clone was seen repeatedly, ten times or more. The DNA ends 3 residues before the CDR3 does, and the rest of the CDR3 is filled in from the germline J gene. The gene calls are TRBV5-1 and TRBJ2-4, with 11 nucleotides matching TRBD1. J lost 6 bases, V lost 4 bases, and 3 bases had no gene match. The CDR3 is made up of 14 amino acids. Germline V gene sequence: CDR1 SGHRS, CDR2 YFSETQ. CDR3: CASSQGQGGNIQYF. The covered CDR3 bases are TGCGCCAGCAGCCAGGGACAGGGGGGAAACATT.